This T cell receptor beta chain was sequenced in a study of regulatory T cells in long-lasting Graves disease. The CDR3 covers 19 residues. From germline, CDR1 is SGHRS and CDR2 YFSETQ. To make TCR beta libraries, researchers used iRepertoire HTBI primers and Arm-PCR of CDR3 regions. A single record per CDR3 protein comes from TCRdb applying MiXCR to the multiplex PCR reads. The sample holds some 450,000 distinct CDR3 sequences; roughly 17% are singletons and the top ten take roughly 10%. Overall study findings and caveats: Small sample size may have lowered accuracy.

This clonotype was seen only a few times. Its specificity is unknown. One end of the junction does not line up with germline, which may come from a read error. Time point denoted: newly diagnosed GD, antithyroid drugs for less than 3 months. Preparation of the TCR library used RNA extracted from PBMCs. An endocrinology department in Xi'an, China, recruited the patients. Another study also made use of these data, one on T cells in Graves' hyperthyroidism and ophthalmopathy. That study adds: Separation of ophthalmopathy from stable hyperthyroidism was achieved by a 13 V-J model.

The chain is built from TRBV5-1 and TRBJ2-2; TRBD2 matches at 13 bases. Sequencing used peripheral blood mononuclear cells (PBMCs), obtained at new diagnosis, from a patient treated with antithyroid drugs. The receptor was isolated from a woman aged 30 to 39 with Graves disease. CDR3 bases: TGCGCCGGCAGCTTGATCCCCGGACTAGCGGGAGTTGTGATGGGGGAGCTGTTTTTT. Protein product: CAGSLIPGLAGVVMGELFF.